Reported below is one T cell receptor beta chain. The sample holds many counts of this clonotype. Its antigen remains unidentified. Base-call qualities are not available, and no considerably larger clone is one nucleotide away. The iRepertoire nested amplicon-rescue multiplex PCR (arm-PCR) platform was used to amplify TCR alpha and beta CDR3 regions from RNA. The input for one-step reverse transcription and amplification was about 95-400 ng of tissue mRNA or PBMC total RNA. Following bead purification, Illumina adapters were added by a secondary multiplex PCR, and the libraries were gel-purified between 200 and 400 bp. The libraries contained internal 6-nucleotide barcodes that were used for demultiplexing. Libraries were sequenced on an Illumina MiSeq with 2x220 or 2x250 nucleotide paired-end reads. The study's processing was this. Paired reads were merged with FLASH 1.2.11 and aligned to the GRCh37 human genome with BWA-MEM before extracting TRA and TRB reads. For V and J assignment, an IMGT-derived reference of cassette sequences and CDR3 motifs that included pseudogenes was used. Reads were translated in three frames, and productive CDR3s were defined by a C…FGXG motif without stop codons. Clonotypes were defined as unique combinations of V-J cassette pair and CDR3 amino acid sequence. Reads were filtered by Hamming distance, with the threshold set by the sequence error rate of each sample in mapped regions. TCRdb took the public reads, trimmed them with fastp at Q25, ran MiXCR for clone calling and kept in-frame beta chains. For every CDR3 protein sequence, its rows merge into one entry that carries the most common genes and DNA. The authors' filters were not applied to this entry. In this sample the table shows roughly 200,000 distinct CDR3 sequences, roughly 45% of which occur a single time. The ten most abundant clones make up 4% to 6.5% of the sample.

CDR1 and CDR2 (MDHEN, SYDVKM) derive from the germline V gene. The CDR3, cysteine through phenylalanine, is 17 amino acids long. Solely the CDR3 DNA is kept, with 51 bases framed from the first base. V loses 3 bases at its end and J loses 5 bases; junction bases beyond the gene matches: 12. The data belong to a study of glioma-infiltrating T cells (dated by TCRdb to the mid-2010s). General notes on the study: TCR alpha- and beta-chain repertoires were sequenced from glioma tissue, non-neoplastic brain tissue and matched peripheral blood mononuclear cells. To gauge divergence between tissue and blood T-cell populations, every tissue-infiltrating repertoire was compared against the peripheral blood repertoire from the same patient. Three low-grade glioma patients, roughly 8 primary glioblastoma patients, and three non-glioma patients who contributed non-neoplastic brain tissue made up the paired cohort. Findings and caveats that apply to the study as a whole: Group comparisons rested on small numbers: three non-neoplastic, three low-grade glioma and fewer than ten glioblastoma patients. Only a very small number of CDR3 sequences turned up in both tissue and blood, a result put down to high CDR3 diversity combined with limited sampling. VJ-independent divergence between tissue and blood was lower than expected in non-neoplastic patients but higher than expected in all gliomas, particularly low-grade gliomas.

This sequence uses TRBV28 and TRBJ1-5, and 8 bases in between align with TRBD1. The origin of this receptor is a human donor with low-grade glioma or glioblastoma, undergoing nonglioma brain surgery, or in good health (not recorded which). The material sequenced was glioma tissue, nonneoplastic brain tissue, or PBMCs (not recorded which). The DNA is as follows: TGTGCCAGCAGTTTCAGGAATGGCGTACAGGGGGATCAGCCCCAGCATTTT. The resulting protein is CASSFRNGVQGDQPQHF. With the rest looked up from the reference TRBV28 and TRBJ1-5 genes rather than sequenced, the full variable domain is DVKVTQSSRYLVKRTGEKVFLECVQDMDHENMFWYRQDPGLGLRLIYFSYDVKMKEKGDIPEGYSVSREKKERFSLILESASTNQTSMYLCASSFRNGVQGDQPQHFGDGTRLSIL.